Listed below are T cell receptor beta chains from one sample, sequenced in a study of blood T cell repertoires in COVID-19. Assay: immunoSEQ multiplex PCR; the TCRdb copy retains only in-frame clones and omits some. This sample has 72,000 or so clones, with 80% to 90% found just once. What was sequenced was peripheral blood. The receptors here all came from a man aged 50 to 59 with active COVID-19. Each CDR3 is given with its conserved first and last residue.

CDR3 protein	V gene	J gene
CATSDRRWSEAFF	TRBV24-1	TRBJ1-1
CASSPSAWRGSSYNEQFF	TRBV6-2/TRBV6-3	TRBJ2-1
CASSLGANTEAFF	TRBV5-6	TRBJ1-1
CAIGHRDRGSAFF	TRBV10-3	TRBJ1-1
CASSQGIGAGLYEQYF	TRBV4-3	TRBJ2-7
CASSSRGTGQETQYF	TRBV7-3	TRBJ2-5
CASSLVVTGTGASYEQYF	TRBV7-8	TRBJ2-7
CASSFTSGSSYEQYF	TRBV11-2	TRBJ2-7
CASSLKGREDTQYF	TRBV11-3	TRBJ2-3
CASSRMGQLNTEAFF	TRBV3-1/TRBV3-2	TRBJ1-1